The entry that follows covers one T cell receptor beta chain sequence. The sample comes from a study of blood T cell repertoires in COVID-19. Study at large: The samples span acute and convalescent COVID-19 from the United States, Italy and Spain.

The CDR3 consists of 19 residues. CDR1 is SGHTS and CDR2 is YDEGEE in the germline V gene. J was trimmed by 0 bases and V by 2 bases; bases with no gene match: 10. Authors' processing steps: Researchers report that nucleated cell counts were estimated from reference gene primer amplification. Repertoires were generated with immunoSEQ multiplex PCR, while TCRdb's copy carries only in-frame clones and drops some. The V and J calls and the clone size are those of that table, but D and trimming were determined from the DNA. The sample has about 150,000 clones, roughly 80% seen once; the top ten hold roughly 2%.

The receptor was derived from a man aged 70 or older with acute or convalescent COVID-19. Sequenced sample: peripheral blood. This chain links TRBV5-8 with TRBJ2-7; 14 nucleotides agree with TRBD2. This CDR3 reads CASSLTGTSGSWASYEQYF. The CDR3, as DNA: TGTGCCAGCAGCTTAACCGGGACTAGCGGGAGTTGGGCCTCCTACGAGCAGTACTTC.